Below, 26 T cell receptor beta chains from the same sample are listed, as sequenced in a study of T cell changes during pregnancy in multiple sclerosis. TCRdb keeps only in-frame clones here, not all; method: immunoSEQ multiplex PCR. The top ten hold roughly 10% of the sample, which has under 40,000 clones, roughly nine tenths seen once. The material sequenced was CD8+ T cells from peripheral blood mononuclear cells, taken before pregnancy. Receptor source: a female donor with multiple sclerosis, enrolled in a pregnancy study.

The chain employs TRBV19 and TRBJ1-3; D ambiguous. Germline lookup yields CDR1 LNHDA and CDR2 SQIVND (reference sequence). This CDR3 is built from 18 residues. The V gene lost 6 bases and the J gene lost 0 bases, with 21 bases spanning the gap. CDR3 sequence: CASRRRLGGFYSGNTIYF. The CDR3 bases are TGTGCCAGTAGAAGAAGGTTAGGAGGATTTTACTCTGGAAACACCATATATTTT.

The chain carries TRBV29-1 and TRBJ1-2, with 9 bases aligning to TRBD1. The germline gives CDR1 SQVTM, CDR2 ANQGSEA. The CDR3 has 13 residues. The ends lost 6 bases at V and 2 bases at J; junction bases unmatched: 4. CDR3 bases: TGCAGCGTGTTGACAGGGGGAAACTATGGCTACACCTTC. It is translated as CSVLTGGNYGYTF.

This chain joins TRBV4-2 and TRBJ1-1; D not certain. Trimming took off 3 bases at V and 3 bases at J, with 11 bases between the two ends. The length of the CDR3 is 14 residues. The germline CDR1 and CDR2 sequences are LGHNA and YNFKEQ. CDR3 protein: CASSHLSEDTEAFF. DNA of the CDR3: TGTGCCAGCAGCCACCTTTCGGAGGACACTGAAGCTTTCTTT.

The chain links TRBV23-1 to TRBJ2-5; D remains unclear. TRBV23-1 is placed among ORFs of uncertain function. This CDR3 comprises 13 residues. V was trimmed by 10 bases and J by 0 bases, leaving 12 bases between them. The CDR3 reads CANLWPYQETQYF. CDR3 DNA: TGCGCCAACCTGTGGCCGTACCAAGAGACCCAGTACTTC.

The rearrangement joins TRBV4-3 to TRBJ2-5; no clear D. This CDR3 contains 15 residues. The V and J ends lost 0 bases and 5 bases respectively, with 13 bases between them. CDR1 is LGHNA, CDR2 YSLEER, per germline. CDR3 protein: CASSQDRVSRETQYF. The CDR3 coding sequence is TGCGCCAGCAGCCAAGATCGGGTTTCAAGGGAGACCCAGTACTTC.

V usage is TRBV4-2 and J usage is TRBJ2-7; 9 nucleotides align to TRBD2. The J segment lost 2 bases and the V segment lost 0 bases, leaving 8 bases of the junction unmatched. The CDR3 is made up of 17 amino acids. CDR1 is LGHNA and CDR2 is YNFKEQ in the germline V gene. CDR3 in amino acids: CASSQEDSGSSPYEQYF. The CDR3 bases are TGTGCCAGCAGCCAAGAGGATAGCGGGAGTTCACCCTACGAGCAGTACTTC.

Comment on this clone: The germline gene is not matched at one end of the junction; a read error may be the cause. V is TRBV6-5 and J is TRBJ1-1; D uncertain. The CDR3 runs to 13 residues. The germline gives CDR1 MNHEY, CDR2 SVGAGI. The CDR3 loop is CASSHSRSTEAFF. In DNA, the CDR3 is TGTGCCAGCAGTCACTCTAGGAGCACTGAAGCTTTCTTT.

The chain recombines TRBV4-1 with TRBJ1-1, with D possibly being TRBD1 (6 bases). Trimming cost V 0 bases and J 5 bases, with 13 bases left between them. CDR3 length equals 15 residues. From germline, CDR1 is MGHRA and CDR2 YSYEKL. CDR3 DNA: TGCGCCAGCAGCCAAGAAGGGGGTCCTAGTACTGAAGCTTTCTTT. The encoded protein is CASSQEGGPSTEAFF.

The chain carries TRBV6-4 and TRBJ2-1; the match to TRBD2 covers 9 bases. The ends lost 6 bases at V and 5 bases at J; junction bases unmatched: 5. CDR3 length: 14 amino acids. CDR1 is MRHNA and CDR2 is SNTAGT in the germline V gene. The CDR3 region has the DNA TGTGCCAGCAGCTTAGCGGGAGCAAACAATGAGCAGTTCTTC. Encoded protein: CASSLAGANNEQFF.

Here the CDR3 DNA reads TGTGCCAGCTCGACAGATAACCCCTACGAGCAGTACTTC. It specifies CASSTDNPYEQYF. The chain employs TRBV6-6 and TRBJ2-7; a possible D gene is TRBD1 (5 bases). V was shortened by 8 bases and J by 2 bases, with 13 bases between the two germline ends. The CDR3 sequence is 13 residues long. From germline, CDR1 is MNHNY and CDR2 SVGAGI (reference sequence).

This rearrangement joins TRBV27 to TRBJ1-4; 7 bases align to TRBD1. V gave up 1 base and J gave up 5 bases; unmatched junction bases: 10. Germline lookup yields CDR1 MNHEY and CDR2 SMNVEV (reference sequence). This CDR3 spans 17 amino acids. CDR3 sequence (DNA): TGTGCCAGCAGTTTATTAAACAGGGGTGGAAGAAATGAAAAACTGTTTTTT. Translated: CASSLLNRGGRNEKLFF.

As DNA, the CDR3 is TGTGCCAGCAGCTATTCCTCCTCCGGGACTAAAGCTTTCTTT. Its protein is CASSYSSSGTKAFF. The V call is TRBV7-2, the J call TRBJ1-1; a possible D gene is TRBD1 (5 bases). Germline V lookup: CDR1 SGHTA, CDR2 FQGNSA. V gave up 4 bases and J gave up 9 bases, with 18 bases separating them. The CDR3 sequence is 14 residues long.

This clone was seen once. The chain joins TRBV4-3 to TRBJ2-1; 8 bases fit TRBD1. Looked up from germline, CDR1 is LGHNA and CDR2 is YSLEER. With 0 bases clipped from V and 4 bases from J, the junction kept 8 bases outside the gene matches. The CDR3 has 17 residues. This CDR3 reads CASSQDSGQGFYNEQFF. CDR3 bases: TGCGCCAGCAGCCAAGATAGCGGACAGGGTTTTTACAATGAGCAGTTCTTC.

The chain is built from TRBV27 and TRBJ2-3, with 11 nucleotides matching TRBD2. The CDR3 has 16 amino acids. Losses at the gene ends were 7 bases for V and 0 bases for J; bases not matched to a gene: 6. Germline CDR1 reads MNHEY; CDR2 reads SMNVEV (reference sequence). CDR3 bases: TGTGCCAGCACCCCCACTAGCGGGAGTAGCACAGATACGCAGTATTTT. Amino acids: CASTPTSGSSTDTQYF.

The chain has TRBV4-3 and TRBJ2-1; D not resolved. This CDR3 is 15 amino acids long. Trimming stripped 0 bases from V and 0 bases from J, with 6 bases between. Germline loops: CDR1 LGHNA, CDR2 YSLEER. Written as DNA, the CDR3 is TGCGCCAGCAGCCAAGACCACAGCTCCTACAATGAGCAGTTCTTC. The encoded protein is CASSQDHSSYNEQFF.

The chain couples TRBV7-6 to TRBJ1-1, with 7 positions matching TRBD1. There are 20 residues in the CDR3. After removal of 2 bases from V and 0 bases from J, the junction contained 18 bases not matched to a gene. Germline V lookup: CDR1 SGHVS, CDR2 FNYEAQ. This CDR3 is CASSLTLPGTDYSMNTEAFF. The CDR3 nucleotides read TGTGCCAGCAGCTTAACACTCCCCGGGACAGACTATTCCATGAACACTGAAGCTTTCTTT.

The chain employs TRBV19 and TRBJ2-1; TRBD2 matches at 10 bases. The CDR3 covers 15 residues. CDR1 and CDR2 from the germline V gene are LNHDA and SQIVND (reference sequence). V dropped 3 bases and J dropped 6; count of bases not matched to a gene: 5. The CDR3 region has the DNA TGTGCCAGTAGTATTACTAGCGGGGAATCCAATGAGCAGTTCTTC. It translates to CASSITSGESNEQFF.

This sequence joins TRBV30 and TRBJ2-7; D unresolved. Per germline, CDR1 GTSNPN and CDR2 SVGIG (reference sequence). V was shortened by 2 bases and J by 4 bases, with 9 bases between the two germline ends. The CDR3 spans 12 residues. The CDR3 DNA is TGTGCCTGGAGTCTGGCCTTATACGAGCAGTACTTC. This gives the protein CAWSLALYEQYF.

J is TRBJ1-5 and V is TRBV2, with 10 bases identical to TRBD1. V shed 7 bases, J shed 5 bases, and the junction held 11 bases outside the gene matches. The CDR3 has 16 residues. The germline V gene encodes CDR1 SNHLY and CDR2 FYNNEI. The CDR3 coding sequence is TGTGCCAGCAAGGGGGGAGACAGGGGGCACGATCAGCCCCAGCATTTT. Translation gives CASKGGDRGHDQPQHF.

The chain uses TRBV4-1 and TRBJ2-7, with D perhaps TRBD1 (5 bases). CDR3 length: 14 amino acids. Germline V gene lookup returns CDR1 MGHRA and CDR2 YSYEKL. V was cut by 3 bases and J by 6 bases, with 15 bases left in between. The DNA for the CDR3 is TGCGCCAGCAGCCATGGGCAGGGTCTCCTCGAGCAGTACTTC. Its protein product is CASSHGQGLLEQYF.

This clone was seen only once. The identical CDR3 is also encoded by other nucleotide sequences in the sample. V is TRBV5-4 and J is TRBJ2-7, with 11 bases matching TRBD2. Germline CDR1 and CDR2: SGHNT and YYREEE (reference sequence). The CDR3 is 15 amino acids. Trimming removed 4 bases from V and 3 bases from J; junction bases left unmatched: 6. The CDR3 DNA is TGTGCCAGCAGCCTAGGGACTAGCGGTTACTACGAGCAGTACTTC. Translation: CASSLGTSGYYEQYF. The full variable domain, with the rest looked up from reference TRBV5-4 and TRBJ2-7, is ETGVTQSPTHLIKTRGQQVTLRCSSQSGHNTVSWYQQALGQGPQFIFQYYREEENGRGNFPPRFSGLQFPNYSSELNVNALELDDSALYLCASSLGTSGYYEQYFGPGTRLTVT.

V gene TRBV11-2 combines with J gene TRBJ1-1; D gene unclear. V lost 5 bases and J lost 7, with 11 bases in between. CDR1 is SGHAT and CDR2 is FQNNGV in the germline V gene. The CDR3 length is 12 residues. CDR3 in amino acids: CASSLPGYEAFF. The DNA for the CDR3 is TGTGCCAGCAGCCTCCCGGGGTATGAAGCTTTCTTT.

The chain links TRBV12-5 to TRBJ1-4, with TRBD1 matching over 8 bases. The length of the CDR3 is 18 residues. Per the germline V gene, CDR1 is LGHNT and CDR2 is FRNRAP. Germline trimming cut 2 bases from V and 0 bases from J; bases unmatched to any gene: 8. CDR3 DNA: TGTGCTAGTGGTTTGATTTTGGACAGGGCAGCAACTAATGAAAAACTGTTTTTT. It encodes CASGLILDRAATNEKLFF.

The chain combines TRBV6-5 with TRBJ2-1, with 9 bases identical to TRBD1. Germline CDR1 reads MNHEY; CDR2 reads SVGAGI. The V segment lost 2 bases and the J segment 7 bases; nucleotides outside the gene matches: 6. This CDR3 has 15 residues. The CDR3 DNA sequence: TGTGCCAGCAGTTACGGGGACAGGGAAATTAATGAGCAGTTCTTC. The encoded protein is CASSYGDREINEQFF.

The CDR3 DNA reads as TGTGCCAGCGCCTCCTCCCCCACAGTACACTATGGCTACACCTTC. Protein: CASASSPTVHYGYTF. V gene TRBV7-2 combines with J gene TRBJ1-2; D is unresolved. The V and J ends lost 8 bases and 3 bases respectively, with 19 bases between them. CDR1 and CDR2 from the germline V gene are SGHTA and FQGNSA. CDR3 length: 15 amino acids.

The genes are TRBV5-1 and TRBJ1-1, with 7 bases lining up with TRBD1. The V gene end was trimmed by 4 bases and the J gene end by 3 bases; junction bases not matched to a gene: 15. This CDR3 has 17 residues. The germline V gene encodes CDR1 SGHRS and CDR2 YFSETQ. DNA of the CDR3: TGCGCCAGCAGCCCCCCCCGGACAGGAGGGGGTTACACTGAAGCTTTCTTT. It encodes CASSPPRTGGGYTEAFF. Looking up the rest from reference TRBV5-1 and TRBJ1-1 gives the full variable domain: KAGVTQTPRYLIKTRGQQVTLSCSPISGHRSVSWYQQTPGQGLQFLFEYFSETQRNKGNFPGRFSGRQFSNSRSEMNVSTLELGDSALYLCASSPPRTGGGYTEAFFGQGTRLTVV.